This T cell receptor (beta chain) was captured in a study of CD8 T cells in ankylosing spondylitis. This clonotype has just a few counts. The antigen is unknown. TCR beta libraries were made by quantitative 5'-RACE with molecular barcodes. TCRdb called the 5' RACE reads again in MiXCR, with one record for every CDR3 protein. This sample has 400,000 or so distinct CDR3 sequences; roughly 25% occur once, and the top ten carry under 0.9%. V gave up 4 bases and J gave up 6 bases, with 15 bases separating them. Germline CDR1 is LGHDT and CDR2 is YNNKEL (reference sequence). The CDR3 length is 14 residues. Findings and limits, study-wide: Those disease-linked clones were CD8+; they were also relatively rare in peripheral blood. According to the report, clones linked to the disease were significantly enriched in matched synovial fluid samples taken from ankylosing spondylitis patients. A motif of 7 to 9 highly homologous TCR beta variants was seen as apparently characteristic of ankylosing spondylitis blood.

The chain joins TRBV3-1 to TRBJ1-2; D gene unclear. The sequence was collected from a male donor with ankylosing spondylitis. Material for sequencing was blood, either unsorted or a sorted T cell fraction (not recorded which). CDR3 residues: CASSRWTGPDGYTF. The CDR3 coding sequence is TGTGCCAGCAGCCGTTGGACCGGCCCCGATGGCTACACCTTC.